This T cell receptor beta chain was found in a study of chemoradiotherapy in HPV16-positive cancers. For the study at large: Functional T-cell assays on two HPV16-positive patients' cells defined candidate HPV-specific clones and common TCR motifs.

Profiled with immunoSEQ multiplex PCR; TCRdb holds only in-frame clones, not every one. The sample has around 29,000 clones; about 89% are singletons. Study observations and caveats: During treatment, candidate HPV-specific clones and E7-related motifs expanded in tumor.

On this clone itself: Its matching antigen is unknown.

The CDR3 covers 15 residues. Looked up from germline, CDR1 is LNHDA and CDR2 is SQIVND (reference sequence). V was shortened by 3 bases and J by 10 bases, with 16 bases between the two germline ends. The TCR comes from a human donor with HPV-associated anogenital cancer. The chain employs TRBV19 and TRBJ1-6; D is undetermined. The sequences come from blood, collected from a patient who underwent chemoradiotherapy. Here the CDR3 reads CASSIDGRTGSPLHF. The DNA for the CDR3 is TGTGCCAGTAGTATTGACGGCAGGACCGGATCACCCCTCCACTTT.